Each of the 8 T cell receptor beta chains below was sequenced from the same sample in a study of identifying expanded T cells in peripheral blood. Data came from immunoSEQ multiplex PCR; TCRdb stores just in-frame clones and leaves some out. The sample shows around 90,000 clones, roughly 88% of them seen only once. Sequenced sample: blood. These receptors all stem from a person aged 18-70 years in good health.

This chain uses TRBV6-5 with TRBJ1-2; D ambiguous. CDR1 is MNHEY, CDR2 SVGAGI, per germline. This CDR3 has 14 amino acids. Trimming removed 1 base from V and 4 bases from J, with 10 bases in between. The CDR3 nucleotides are TGTGCCAGCAGTTACTTTGAGGGTCTCTATGGCTACACCTTC. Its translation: CASSYFEGLYGYTF.

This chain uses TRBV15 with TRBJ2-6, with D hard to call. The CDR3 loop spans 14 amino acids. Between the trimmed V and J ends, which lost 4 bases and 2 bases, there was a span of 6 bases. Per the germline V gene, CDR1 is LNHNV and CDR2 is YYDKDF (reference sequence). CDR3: CATSKSAGANVLTF. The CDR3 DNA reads TGTGCCACCAGCAAAAGCGCTGGGGCCAACGTCCTGACTTTC. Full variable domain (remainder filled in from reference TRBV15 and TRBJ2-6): DAMVIQNPRYQVTQFGKPVTLSCSQTLNHNVMYWYQQKSSQAPKLLFHYYDKDFNNEADTPDNFQSRRPNTSFCFLDIRSPGLGDTAMYLCATSKSAGANVLTFGAGSRLTVL.

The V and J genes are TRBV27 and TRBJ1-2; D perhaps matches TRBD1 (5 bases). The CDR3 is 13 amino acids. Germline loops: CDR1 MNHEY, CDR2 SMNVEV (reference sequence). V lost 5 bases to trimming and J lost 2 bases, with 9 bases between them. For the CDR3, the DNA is TGTGCCAGCAGTCCCAACAGGAACTATGGCTACACCTTC. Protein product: CASSPNRNYGYTF.

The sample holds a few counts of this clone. Here the CDR3 reads CASSQPGLAGDYEQFF. The DNA of the CDR3 is TGCGCCAGCAGTCAACCAGGACTAGCGGGAGATTATGAGCAGTTCTTC. The chain has TRBV23-1 and TRBJ2-1; 13 nucleotides align to TRBD2. TRBV23-1 is sorted into the ORF group, with uncertain function. V trimming: 2 bases; J trimming: 8 bases; junction bases outside the gene matches: 6. This CDR3 is 16 amino acids long.

CDR3 amino acids: CAISESRTASGELFF. For the CDR3, the DNA is TGTGCCATCAGTGAGTCTCGGACAGCATCCGGGGAGCTGTTTTTT. This chain uses TRBV10-3 with TRBJ2-2, with a weak D call TRBD1 (6 bases). CDR3 size: 15 residues. The V end lost 0 bases, the J end lost 6 bases, and 11 bases lay between the germline ends. Germline V gene data show CDR1 as ENHRY and CDR2 as SYGVKD.

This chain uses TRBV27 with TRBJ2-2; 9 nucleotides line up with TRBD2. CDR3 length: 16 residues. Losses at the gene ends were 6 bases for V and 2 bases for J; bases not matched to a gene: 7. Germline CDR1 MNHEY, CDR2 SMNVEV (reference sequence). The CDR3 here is CASSPGTSSNTGELFF. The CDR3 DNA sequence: TGTGCCAGCAGCCCAGGGACTAGCTCTAACACCGGGGAGCTGTTTTTT.

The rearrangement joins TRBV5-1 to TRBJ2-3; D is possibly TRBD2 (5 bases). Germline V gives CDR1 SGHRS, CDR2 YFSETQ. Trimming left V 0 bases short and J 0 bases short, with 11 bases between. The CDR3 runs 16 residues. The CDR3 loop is CASSLGSSPSTDTQYF. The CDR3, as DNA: TGCGCCAGCAGCTTGGGATCTAGCCCAAGCACAGATACGCAGTATTTT.

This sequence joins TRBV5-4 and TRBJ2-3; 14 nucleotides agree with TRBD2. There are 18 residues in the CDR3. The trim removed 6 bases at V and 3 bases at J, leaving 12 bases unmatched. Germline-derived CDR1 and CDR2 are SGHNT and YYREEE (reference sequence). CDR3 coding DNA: TGTGCCAGCACCAGACCGGGACTAGCGGGAGCTGTAACAGATACGCAGTATTTT. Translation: CASTRPGLAGAVTDTQYF.